The text below deals with one T cell receptor (beta chain). Its cognate antigen is unknown. The data derive from a study of blood T cells in healthy people across ages. Looking at the study overall: Template switching picked up about one barcoded beta molecule for each two T cells. Points from the study as a whole: Measured against age, TCR beta diversity per million T cells decreased in a roughly linear manner. The study found more naive CD4+ cells and higher diversity in long-lived than aged donors.

The CDR3 covers 16 residues. Germline values: CDR1 SNHLY, CDR2 FYNNEI. V lost 8 bases, J lost 11 bases, and 20 bases stayed unmatched. Sample-barcoded 5' priming and a J-beta primer mix drove a second PCR of roughly 6 to 12 cycles. TCRdb used MiXCR to reprocess the 5' RACE reads, holding one entry per CDR3 protein. The table lists about 970,000 distinct CDR3 sequences, roughly 50% of them singletons. Sequences were obtained from blood. This TCR derives from a woman aged 60-70 years in good health. The rearrangement uses TRBV2 and TRBJ2-5, with 10 bases matching TRBD2. Here the CDR3 reads CASASGSGFSLNEQYF. In DNA, the CDR3 is TGTGCCAGCGCTAGCGGGAGTGGTTTTTCTCTCAATGAGCAGTACTTC.